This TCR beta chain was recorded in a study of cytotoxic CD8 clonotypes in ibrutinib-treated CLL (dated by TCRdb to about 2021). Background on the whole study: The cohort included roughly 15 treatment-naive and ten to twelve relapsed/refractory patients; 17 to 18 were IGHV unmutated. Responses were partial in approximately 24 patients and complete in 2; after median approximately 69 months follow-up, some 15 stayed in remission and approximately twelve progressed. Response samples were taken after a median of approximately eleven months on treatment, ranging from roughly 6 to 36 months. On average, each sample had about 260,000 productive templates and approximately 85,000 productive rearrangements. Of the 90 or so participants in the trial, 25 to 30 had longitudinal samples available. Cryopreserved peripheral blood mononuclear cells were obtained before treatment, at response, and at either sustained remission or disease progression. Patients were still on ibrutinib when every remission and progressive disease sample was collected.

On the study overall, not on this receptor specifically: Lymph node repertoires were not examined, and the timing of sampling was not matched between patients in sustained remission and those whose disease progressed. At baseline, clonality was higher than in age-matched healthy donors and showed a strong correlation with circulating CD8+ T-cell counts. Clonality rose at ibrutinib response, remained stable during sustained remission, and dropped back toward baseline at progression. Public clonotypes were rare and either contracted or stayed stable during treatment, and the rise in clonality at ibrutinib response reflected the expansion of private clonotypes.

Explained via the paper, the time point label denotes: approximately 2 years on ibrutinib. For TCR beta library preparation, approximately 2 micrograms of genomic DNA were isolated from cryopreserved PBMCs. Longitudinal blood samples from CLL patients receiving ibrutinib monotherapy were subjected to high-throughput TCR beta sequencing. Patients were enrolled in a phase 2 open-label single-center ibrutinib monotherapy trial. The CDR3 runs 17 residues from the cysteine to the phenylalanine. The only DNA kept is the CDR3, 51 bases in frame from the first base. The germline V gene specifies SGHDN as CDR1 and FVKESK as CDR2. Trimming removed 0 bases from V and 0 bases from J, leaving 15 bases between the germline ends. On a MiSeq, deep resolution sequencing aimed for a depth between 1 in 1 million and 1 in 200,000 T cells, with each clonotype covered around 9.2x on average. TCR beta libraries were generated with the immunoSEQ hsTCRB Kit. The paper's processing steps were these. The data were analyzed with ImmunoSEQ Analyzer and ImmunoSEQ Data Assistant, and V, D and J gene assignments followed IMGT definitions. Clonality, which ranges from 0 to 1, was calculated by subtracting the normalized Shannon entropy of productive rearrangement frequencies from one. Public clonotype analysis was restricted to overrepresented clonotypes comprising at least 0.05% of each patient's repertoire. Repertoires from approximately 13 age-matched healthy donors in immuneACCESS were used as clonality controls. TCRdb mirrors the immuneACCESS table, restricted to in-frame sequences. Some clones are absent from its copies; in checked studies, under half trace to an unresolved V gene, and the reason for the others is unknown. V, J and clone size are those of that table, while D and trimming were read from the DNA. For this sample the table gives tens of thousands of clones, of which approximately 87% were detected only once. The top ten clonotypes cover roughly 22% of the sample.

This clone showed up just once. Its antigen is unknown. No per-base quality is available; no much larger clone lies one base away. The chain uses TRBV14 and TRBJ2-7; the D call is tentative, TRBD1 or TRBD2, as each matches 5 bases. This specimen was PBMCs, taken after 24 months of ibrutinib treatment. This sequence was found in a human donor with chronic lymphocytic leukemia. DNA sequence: TGTGCCAGCAGCCAAGATTCTTTGGGACGAACCTCCTACGAGCAGTACTTC. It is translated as CASSQDSLGRTSYEQYF.